This T cell receptor beta chain was captured by sequencing in a study of blood T cell repertoires in COVID-19. Study summary: The samples span acute and convalescent COVID-19 from the United States, Italy and Spain. The cDNA or gDNA used as material had been derived from T cells, B-cell-depleted T cells, or PBMCs.

This clone was seen just once. Germline values: CDR1 MNHEY, CDR2 SVGAGI. V shed 6 bases and J shed 4 bases, with 14 bases lying between them. The CDR3 is made up of 14 amino acids. Authors' processing steps: Nucleated cell counts were estimated from reference gene primer amplification. Produced via immunoSEQ multiplex PCR; TCRdb's table is partial and in-frame only. V and J calls and clone size are given by that table; D and trimming were obtained from the DNA. This sample yields under 30,000 clones, of which approximately 90% are seen a single time; approximately 2.5% belongs to the top ten. This rearrangement joins TRBV6-5 to TRBJ2-3, with TRBD1 as a possible D gene (5 bases). This TCR derives from a man aged 50-59 years with active COVID-19. Sequencing was carried out using peripheral blood. The CDR3, as DNA: TGTGCCAGCAGAGGGGCGACCAGGGCAGATACGCAGTATTTT. Translated: CASRGATRADTQYF.